This TCR beta chain was identified during a study of cytomegalovirus exposure and HLA in healthy donors. PCR used 60 Vbeta primers and 13 Jbeta primers. Some clones are missing from TCRdb's copy, which holds only in-frame ones; the method was immunoSEQ multiplex PCR. This table holds fewer than 250,000 clones, around 79% found once. Germline CDR1 is SNHLY and CDR2 is FYNNEI. This CDR3 is 12 amino acids long. Trimming took off 3 bases at V and 4 bases at J, with 4 bases between the two ends. The gene calls are TRBV2 and TRBJ1-3, with D unclear. The material sequenced was PBMCs. The TCR comes from a male donor in good health and CMV-seropositive. In nucleotides, the CDR3 is TGTGCCAGCAGTGACCAGGGAAACACCATATATTTT. It yields the protein CASSDQGNTIYF. The entire variable domain, with the rest obtained from reference TRBV2 and TRBJ1-3, is as follows: EPEVTQTPSHQVTQMGQEVILRCVPISNHLYFYWYRQILGQKVEFLVSFYNNEISEKSEIFDDQFSVERPDGSNFTLKIRSTKLEDSAMYFCASSDQGNTIYFGEGSWLTVV.